The 2 T cell receptor beta chains below come from one sample, sequenced in a study of blood T cell repertoires in COVID-19. Profiled with immunoSEQ multiplex PCR; TCRdb holds only in-frame clones, not every one. The table includes around 140,000 clones, roughly 90% detected once. Sequencing input: peripheral blood. These receptors were collected from a man aged 45 to 65 with active or convalescent COVID-19.

The rearrangement links TRBV5-4 to TRBJ1-1, with TRBD1 as a possible D gene (6 bases). The germline CDR1 and CDR2 sequences are SGHNT and YYREEE (reference sequence). CDR3 length: 13 amino acids. Trimming pared 0 bases from V and 7 bases from J, leaving 10 bases between. The CDR3 DNA sequence: TGTGCCAGCAGCTTGGACAGGGATCTTGAAGCTTTCTTT. Translated, it gives CASSLDRDLEAFF.

Many counts were recorded for this clone. In nucleotides, the CDR3 is TGTGCCACTCGCGACAGTTCTCGCACAGATACGCAGTATTTT. This sequence encodes CATRDSSRTDTQYF. This chain uses TRBV6-5 with TRBJ2-3; D possibly corresponds to TRBD1 (5 bases). The CDR3 is 14 amino acids. The germline V gene has CDR1 MNHEY and CDR2 SVGAGI. The V and J ends lost 10 bases and 1 base respectively, with 15 bases between them.